This entry lists 32 T cell receptor beta chains sequenced from one sample in a study of response to subunit inactivated influenza vaccine. In TCRdb, the RT-PCR reads were re-called with MiXCR into one record per CDR3 protein. The sample lists hundreds of thousands of distinct CDR3 sequences; over 9% were seen once. Another study also made use of these data, one on T cells expressing NK-cell markers. That study reports: As the method of synthesis, 5'RACE template switching with UMIs yielded TCR beta cDNA.

The sequencing used PBMCs from blood, collected on the day of vaccination. The receptors here all came from a man in his fifties or sixties who received an inactivated influenza vaccine.

The chain has TRBV20-1 and TRBJ2-5; TRBD1 matches 8 bases. V gave up 2 bases and J gave up 4 bases; unmatched junction bases: 12. The CDR3 contains 16 residues. The germline V gene encodes CDR1 DFQATT and CDR2 SNEGSKA (reference sequence). The CDR3 sequence: CSARRTGRLRRETQYF. In DNA form, the CDR3 reads TGCAGTGCTAGAAGGACAGGGAGACTCCGCCGAGAGACCCAGTACTTC.

This clonotype showed up many times. The chain is built from TRBV7-3 and TRBJ1-1; 9 bases are a match to TRBD1. Germline V gene lookup returns CDR1 SGHTA and CDR2 FQGTGA. V was pared by 2 bases and J by 1 base, with 2 bases of the junction left unmatched. There are 15 residues in the CDR3. In DNA, the CDR3 is TGTGCCAGCAGCTTATCGGGACAGGGGAACACTGAAGCTTTCTTT. Translation: CASSLSGQGNTEAFF.

This clonotype was counted between two and nine times. The genes are TRBV3-1 and TRBJ1-1; D is ambiguous. This CDR3 has 12 residues. The V gene lost 2 bases and the J gene lost 8 bases, with 9 bases spanning the gap. Per the germline V gene, CDR1 is LGHDT and CDR2 is YNNKEL (reference sequence). The CDR3 sequence is CASSQNSKEAFF. The CDR3 DNA sequence: TGTGCCAGCAGCCAAAATTCTAAGGAAGCTTTCTTT.

The chain has TRBV6-1 and TRBJ2-7; 8 bases line up with TRBD1. CDR3 length: 14 residues. V lost 4 bases, J lost 3 bases, and 5 bases stayed unmatched. The germline gives CDR1 MNHNS, CDR2 SASEGT. CDR3 nucleotides: TGTGCCAGCAGTGGGACAGGGAGCATCTACGAGCAGTACTTC. The encoded protein is CASSGTGSIYEQYF.

In this sample, this clonotype turned up many times. The chain joins TRBV5-4 to TRBJ2-7, with D possibly matching TRBD2 (5 bases). The CDR3 loop spans 16 amino acids. Germline V gene sequence: CDR1 SGHNT, CDR2 YYREEE (reference sequence). V dropped 3 bases and J dropped 0 bases, with 16 bases sitting between them. The CDR3 DNA reads TGTGCCAGCAGCTCATCCCTTACGGGGAGCTCCTACGAGCAGTACTTC. Encoded protein: CASSSSLTGSSYEQYF.

This chain connects TRBV18 to TRBJ1-5, with D possibly matching TRBD1 (6 bases). CDR1 and CDR2 from the germline V gene are KGHSH and LQKENI. This CDR3 has 13 residues. Trimming stripped 6 bases from V and 7 bases from J, with 13 bases between. CDR3 in amino acids: CASSPRGRQPQHF. CDR3 nucleotide sequence: TGTGCCAGCTCGCCCAGGGGACGGCAGCCCCAGCATTTT. The full variable domain, its missing parts supplied by reference TRBV18 and TRBJ1-5, is NAGVMQNPRHLVRRRGQEARLRCSPMKGHSHVYWYRQLPEEGLKFMVYLQKENIIDESGMPKERFSAEFPKEGPSILRIQQVVRGDSAAYFCASSPRGRQPQHFGDGTRLSIL.

This chain connects TRBV3-1 to TRBJ1-1, with D possibly matching TRBD1 (6 bases). Germline values: CDR1 LGHDT, CDR2 YNNKEL (reference sequence). The CDR3 contains 16 residues. V lost 4 bases to trimming and J lost 0 bases, with 15 bases between them. CDR3 in DNA: TGTGCCAGCAGCCGAGGACAGAATCTCTTGAACACTGAAGCTTTCTTT. As protein: CASSRGQNLLNTEAFF.

This clonotype turned up a few times. The V and J genes are TRBV3-1 and TRBJ1-4; D is ambiguous. This CDR3 is built from 14 residues. The V gene lost 1 base and the J gene lost 6 bases, with 9 bases spanning the gap. The germline V gene has CDR1 LGHDT and CDR2 YNNKEL (reference sequence). The CDR3, as DNA: TGTGCCAGCAGCCAAGCGGAACCATATGAAAAACTGTTTTTT. It specifies CASSQAEPYEKLFF.

The chain has TRBV5-1 and TRBJ2-3; either TRBD1 or TRBD2 may fit D (5 bases each). CDR1 is SGHRS and CDR2 is YFSETQ in the germline V gene. CDR3 length: 17 amino acids. Trimming stripped 0 bases from V and 4 bases from J, with 18 bases between. CDR3 sequence: CASSLGTGTSEPDTQYF. The DNA of the CDR3 is TGCGCCAGCAGCTTGGGGACCGGGACGTCGGAACCAGATACGCAGTATTTT.

The V call is TRBV6-1, the J call TRBJ1-5; D is unresolved. Germline V CDR1 and CDR2: MNHNS, SASEGT. Trimming removed 8 bases at V and 0 bases at J, with 11 bases between. This CDR3 has 14 residues. CDR3 sequence (DNA): TGTGCCAGCGGGAACCGAGGTAGCAATCAGCCCCAGCATTTT. Encoded protein: CASGNRGSNQPQHF.

This clonotype occurred a few times. CDR3 residues: CASSFADQETQYF. For the CDR3, the DNA is TGTGCCAGCAGTTTTGCGGACCAAGAGACCCAGTACTTC. The genes are TRBV28 and TRBJ2-5; D remains unclear. The CDR3 totals 13 residues. Deletions cut 3 bases from V and 0 bases from J, with 5 bases between. Germline CDR1 reads MDHEN; CDR2 reads SYDVKM.

The chain is built from TRBV20-1 and TRBJ2-7; TRBD1 matches at 8 bases. J gave up 5 bases and V 6 bases, and 12 bases lay outside the gene matches. Per germline, CDR1 DFQATT and CDR2 SNEGSKA (reference sequence). This CDR3 is built from 14 residues. CDR3 bases: TGCAGTGCCCAGCGTCCAGGGGGCCCCCACGAGCAGTACTTC. Translating gives CSAQRPGGPHEQYF.

This clonotype turned up a few times. The chain combines TRBV20-1 with TRBJ2-6; D may be TRBD2 (5 bases). The CDR3 contains 14 residues. Germline loops: CDR1 DFQATT, CDR2 SNEGSKA (reference sequence). Trimming took off 3 bases at V and 2 bases at J, with 8 bases between the two ends. The CDR3 DNA follows: TGCAGTGCTAGTCGGGAAGCTGGGGCCAACGTCCTGACTTTC. This codes for CSASREAGANVLTF.

The V gene is TRBV18, the J gene TRBJ2-7, with TRBD1 identical over 10 bases. V lost 0 bases, J lost 3 bases, and 5 bases stayed unmatched. CDR1 is KGHSH, CDR2 LQKENI, per germline. The CDR3 totals 16 residues. The CDR3 is CASSPPTGGGYYEQYF. The CDR3 DNA reads as TGTGCCAGCTCACCACCGACAGGGGGCGGATACTACGAGCAGTACTTC.

This clonotype came up many times. This chain uses TRBV24-1 with TRBJ2-5, with D perhaps given as TRBD1 or TRBD2 (5 bases each). The germline V and J ends were trimmed by 1 base and 1 base, with 12 bases remaining between them. Germline CDR1 reads KGHDR; CDR2 reads SFDVKD. The CDR3 covers 16 residues. CDR3: CATSDFRDGGQETQYF. The DNA for the CDR3 is TGTGCCACCAGTGATTTTAGGGACGGTGGCCAAGAGACCCAGTACTTC.

This clonotype came up a few times. The chain is built from TRBV7-9 and TRBJ2-7; 8 nucleotides match TRBD2. The ends lost 5 bases at V and 7 bases at J; junction bases unmatched: 16. Germline lookup yields CDR1 SEHNR and CDR2 FQNEAQ (reference sequence). The CDR3 covers 16 residues. In DNA form, the CDR3 reads TGTGCCAGCAGCATCTCTCCGGGGGTAGCGGGATATGAGCAGTACTTC. This codes for CASSISPGVAGYEQYF.

This rearrangement joins TRBV5-1 to TRBJ2-2, with D possibly being TRBD1 or TRBD2 (5 bases each). Trimming removed 0 bases at V and 9 bases at J, with 12 bases between. The germline CDR1 and CDR2 sequences are SGHRS and YFSETQ. The CDR3 is made up of 14 amino acids. The CDR3 loop reads CASSLGDGHRELFF. CDR3 DNA: TGCGCCAGCAGCTTGGGGGACGGGCACCGGGAGCTGTTTTTT.

This clonotype was detected only a few times. J is TRBJ2-1 and V is TRBV5-1; 9 bases line up with TRBD1. The CDR3 contains 14 residues. Trimming took 4 bases from V and 3 from J; bases not matched to a gene: 2. Germline V CDR1 and CDR2: SGHRS, YFSETQ. The CDR3 here is CASSKGQGYNEQFF. The DNA for the CDR3 is TGCGCCAGCAGCAAGGGACAGGGCTACAATGAGCAGTTCTTC.

This clonotype came up a few times. The chain links TRBV5-1 to TRBJ2-3; 14 bases are a match to TRBD2. V lost 3 bases to trimming and J lost 2 bases; unmatched junction nucleotides: 11. Germline V CDR1 and CDR2: SGHRS, YFSETQ. The CDR3 has 19 amino acids. The CDR3 is CASSYPGLAGVRTTDTQYF. The CDR3 nucleotides are TGCGCCAGCAGCTATCCGGGACTAGCGGGAGTGAGGACCACAGATACGCAGTATTTT.

J is TRBJ2-3 and V is TRBV7-2; D is tentatively TRBD1 or TRBD2 (5 bases each). The CDR3 totals 15 residues. V was shortened by 5 bases and J by 2 bases, with 14 bases between the two germline ends. Looked up from germline, CDR1 is SGHTA and CDR2 is FQGNSA. The CDR3 DNA reads as TGTGCCAGCAGCGGGACCCGACATAACACAGATACGCAGTATTTT. Residues: CASSGTRHNTDTQYF.

The chain recombines TRBV7-2 with TRBJ1-3; D is unclear. V was clipped by 4 bases and J by 0 bases, with 10 bases between them. The CDR3 runs 15 residues. Germline V gene lookup returns CDR1 SGHTA and CDR2 FQGNSA. The CDR3 loop is CASSSSSLSGNTIYF. CDR3 coding DNA: TGTGCCAGCAGCTCCTCAAGTCTCTCTGGAAACACCATATATTTT. Full variable domain (remainder filled in from reference TRBV7-2 and TRBJ1-3): GAGVSQSPSNKVTEKGKDVELRCDPISGHTALYWYRQSLGQGLEFLIYFQGNSAPDKSGLPSDRFSAERTGGSVSTLTIQRTQQEDSAVYLCASSSSSLSGNTIYFGEGSWLTVV.

In this sample, this clonotype turned up a few times. This rearrangement joins TRBV5-1 to TRBJ1-1; 7 bases agree with TRBD1. The CDR3 consists of 15 residues. Germline CDR1 SGHRS, CDR2 YFSETQ. J lost 2 bases, V lost 1 base, and 5 bases had no gene match. The CDR3 DNA reads as TGCGCCAGCAGCTTGCCGACAGGGACAAACACTGAAGCTTTCTTT. This sequence encodes CASSLPTGTNTEAFF. Full variable domain (remainder filled in from reference TRBV5-1 and TRBJ1-1): KAGVTQTPRYLIKTRGQQVTLSCSPISGHRSVSWYQQTPGQGLQFLFEYFSETQRNKGNFPGRFSGRQFSNSRSEMNVSTLELGDSALYLCASSLPTGTNTEAFFGQGTRLTVV.

The table lists this clonotype with a few counts. The chain recombines TRBV5-1 with TRBJ1-2; D remains unclear. V dropped 0 bases and J dropped 1 base, with 4 bases sitting between them. The CDR3 runs to 13 residues. Germline lookup yields CDR1 SGHRS and CDR2 YFSETQ. In nucleotides, the CDR3 is TGCGCCAGCAGCTTGGGGAATAACTATGGCTACACCTTC. It specifies CASSLGNNYGYTF.

Worth noting for this clonotype: One end of the junction fails to match germline, which may point to a read error. This chain connects TRBV12-3 or TRBV12-4 to TRBJ1-3, with 7 bases lining up with TRBD1. There are 13 residues in the CDR3. CDR3 in amino acids: CASSLVQGPTKNF. CDR3 nucleotides: TGTGCCAGCAGCCTCGTACAGGGGCCTACTAAGAATTTT.

The table lists this clonotype with a few counts. The chain links TRBV20-1 to TRBJ1-6; TRBD1 is a possible D gene (6 bases). The CDR3 is 14 amino acids. Germline CDR1 is DFQATT and CDR2 is SNEGSKA (reference sequence). V was shortened by 2 bases and J by 9 bases, with 14 bases between the two germline ends. CDR3 amino acids: CSARFGGPGSPLHF. The DNA of the CDR3 is TGCAGTGCTAGATTTGGGGGGCCAGGTTCACCCCTCCACTTT.

This clonotype was observed at least ten times. The rearrangement joins TRBV12-3 or TRBV12-4 to TRBJ1-4; D gene unclear. This CDR3 has 14 residues. V was pared by 7 bases and J by 4 bases, with 13 bases between. This CDR3 is CASTLGNSNEKLFF. As DNA, the CDR3 is TGTGCCAGCACCTTGGGCAATAGTAATGAAAAACTGTTTTTT.

The chain employs TRBV6-1 and TRBJ2-7; D remains unclear. V lost 6 bases, J lost 2 bases, and 11 bases lay in between. The CDR3 has 13 amino acids. CDR1 and CDR2 from the germline V gene are MNHNS and SASEGT. This chain's CDR3 is CASSRSGAYEQYF. The CDR3 nucleotides read TGTGCCAGCAGCAGGAGTGGTGCCTACGAGCAGTACTTC.

This clonotype was counted between two and nine times. The CDR3 DNA reads TGTGCCAGCAGCTTAATGACAGGGTCGACCACTGAAGCTTTCTTT. Translating gives CASSLMTGSTTEAFF. The rearrangement links TRBV11-2 to TRBJ1-1; 7 bases are a match to TRBD1. CDR1 is SGHAT, CDR2 FQNNGV, per germline. Trimming at V came to 2 bases and at J to 4 bases, leaving 7 bases not matched to a gene. The CDR3 has 15 residues.

This clonotype was seen a few times. The chain joins TRBV20-1 to TRBJ2-3; TRBD2 matches 8 bases. Germline loops: CDR1 DFQATT, CDR2 SNEGSKA (reference sequence). V was clipped by 3 bases and J by 1 base; unmatched bases: 6. CDR3 size: 15 residues. The CDR3 nucleotides are TGCAGTGCTAGGCAGCTAGCGGGTCGCACAGATACGCAGTATTTT. Translating it yields CSARQLAGRTDTQYF.

Remarks on this clonotype: A single base separates this from a much larger clone, so it may be a read error. The DNA for the CDR3 is TGTGCCACCAGCAGAGCGGGGGGGCCCTACAATGAGCAGTTCTTC. The encoded protein is CATSRAGGPYNEQFF. V usage is TRBV15 and J usage is TRBJ2-1, with TRBD2 identical over 8 bases. The CDR3 contains 15 residues. CDR1 LNHNV and CDR2 YYDKDF come from the germline V gene (reference sequence). V shed 1 base and J 2 bases; nucleotides not matched to a gene: 1.

The chain uses TRBV19 and TRBJ2-7; TRBD2 matches 9 bases. The CDR3 covers 17 residues. Germline-derived CDR1 and CDR2 are LNHDA and SQIVND (reference sequence). V lost 5 bases to trimming and J lost 4 bases; unmatched junction nucleotides: 15. In DNA, the CDR3 is TGTGCCAGTAGTCAATACGGCTTAGCGGGAGAGTCATACGAGCAGTACTTC. Translating gives CASSQYGLAGESYEQYF.

This clonotype was detected only a few times. The V gene is TRBV6-2 or TRBV6-3, the J gene TRBJ2-1; 7 nucleotides line up with TRBD1. This CDR3 has 13 residues. V lost 4 bases, J lost 7 bases, and 4 bases stayed unmatched. Germline values: CDR1 MNHEY, CDR2 SVGEGT. The CDR3 region is CASSFRGSNEQFF. DNA for the CDR3: TGTGCCAGCAGTTTCAGGGGGTCGAATGAGCAGTTCTTC.